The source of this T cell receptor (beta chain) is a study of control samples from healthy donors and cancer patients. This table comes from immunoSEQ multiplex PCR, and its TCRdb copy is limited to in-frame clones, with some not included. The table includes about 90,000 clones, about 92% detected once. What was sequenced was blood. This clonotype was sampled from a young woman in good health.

The CDR3 reads CASSPNRGETQYF. CDR3 coding DNA: TGTGCCAGCAGCCCGAACAGGGGGGAGACCCAGTACTTC. V and J are TRBV7-9 and TRBJ2-5; 8 bases agree with TRBD1. The CDR3 sequence is 13 residues long. Germline loops: CDR1 SEHNR, CDR2 FQNEAQ (reference sequence). V dropped 5 bases and J dropped 5; count of bases not matched to a gene: 4.